This TCR beta chain was identified during a study of memory CD4+ T cells and cytomegalovirus serostatus (dated by TCRdb to about 2019). With respect to the entire study: The approximately 35 healthy Belgian adults in the cohort included 9 who were CMV seropositive and 24 who were CMV seronegative. To replicate a published TCR-based CMV serostatus classifier, the study sequenced CD4+ memory TCRbeta repertoires from a Belgian cohort whose cytomegalovirus serostatus was known. General conclusions and limits of the study: Among the 150 to 200 previously reported CMV-associated TCRbeta sequences, 67 showed up in the CD4+ memory repertoires, with each one found in between one and five individuals. The original-framework classifier achieved a median bootstrapped AUC of 0.95 with a 95% CI of 0.76-1.00 on the Belgian cohort. Only CD4+CD45RO+ memory cells were sequenced, in contrast to the original study, in which naive and memory CD4+ and CD8+ populations were covered. The results were read as suggesting that the CMV-associated TCR signature is, for the most part, present in the CD4+ memory repertoire. CMV serostatus prediction reached a median bootstrapped AUC of about 0.94 with the original framework and 0.91 with a US-trained random forest.

This clone occurred a few times. The antigen it binds to is not known. Base qualities were left out, and no much larger clone turns up one base away. Deletion took 6 bases off V and 7 bases off J, with a span of 21 bases between the germline ends. CDR1 and CDR2 (MDHEN, SYDVKM) derive from the germline V gene. Counted from cysteine to phenylalanine, this CDR3 has 15 amino acids. Only the CDR3 DNA is retained, 45 bases long and in frame from the first base. Genomic DNA was extracted from sorted cells with the Quick-DNA Microprep Kit. Amplification of TCRbeta DNA was done with the immunoSEQ hsTCRbeta kit, following the protocol from the manufacturer. An Illumina MiSeq instrument was used to sequence the TCRbeta libraries. The paper's processing steps were these. After out-of-frame sequences were removed, millions of distinct TCRbeta sequences remained, averaging about 67,000 per individual. Each individual was scored according to the count of 150 or so previously reported CMV-associated TCRbeta sequences and the total productive distinct TCRbeta count. A beta-binomial model was reimplemented in Python, and random forests from scikit-learn, run with default parameters, were trained on data from the US cohort. On the Belgian cohort, classifier performance was reported as the median AUC, along with percentile confidence intervals, across 10,000 bootstrap iterations. TCRdb took over this immuneACCESS table, retaining in-frame rearrangements with V and J assigned. Such tables are incomplete; in checked studies, under half of the missing clones stem from an unresolved V gene, and the remainder is unexplained. The V and J calls and clone size come from that table; D and trimming were worked out from the DNA. Counted in this sample were approximately 92,000 clones; under 90% of them appeared once. Approximately 4% of the sample is in the top ten clones.

Single viable CD3+CD4+CD8-CD45RO+ cells were sorted as memory CD4+ T cells on a FACSAria II. CMV serostatus was determined using a Roche Elecsys assay that detects serum IgG against CMV pp150, pp28, p38 and p52. Following thawing, total CD4+ T cells were enriched through positive selection using CD4 magnetic microbeads. The samples came from a different study that was designed specifically to examine the CD4+ T cell memory repertoire. Following standard operating procedures, peripheral blood mononuclear cells were isolated and cryopreserved, while serum was kept at -80 degrees C. Staining used CD3-PerCP (BW264/56), CD4-APC (RPA-T4), CD45RO-PE (UCHT1) and CD8-Pacific Orange (3B5) antibodies, with Sytox blue excluding non-viable cells.

This receptor chain uses TRBV28 and TRBJ2-5, with the identity of the D gene unclear. Sequences were obtained from memory CD4+ T cells from blood. The source of this sequence is an adult in good health and CMV-seropositive. The CDR3 region: CASRPPDPAKSTQYF. The bases read TGTGCCAGCAGACCCCCTGATCCTGCCAAGTCGACCCAGTACTTC.